This paragraph reports one T cell receptor beta chain. No antigen is known for it. PCR employed 60 Vbeta and 13 Jbeta primers. Using immunoSEQ multiplex PCR, the repertoire was profiled, and TCRdb retains in-frame clones only, with some absent. The table records roughly 110,000 clones, 76% of them present only once. These data come from a study of cytomegalovirus exposure and HLA in healthy donors. Study at large: Inside one of the first data releases sat about 85 million unique TCRs taken from HLA-typed donors. Findings and limits, study-wide: TCR beta chain V- and J-gene trimming was linked, in a later analysis, to a missense variant in DCLRE1C. Later analysis identified around 15,000 TCR beta sequences associated with HLA alleles, using a false discovery rate threshold of 0.05. A later analysis showed TCR association rates differing by HLA locus, peaking at DRB1 and lowest at HLA-C.

The CDR3 extends over 13 amino acids. Trimming took 6 bases from V and 8 from J, leaving 13 bases between them. CDR1 is MNHNS, CDR2 SASEGT, per germline. J is TRBJ1-4 and V is TRBV6-1; D might be TRBD1 (6 bases). The specimen sequenced was PBMCs. The TCR comes from a man younger than 35 in good health and CMV-seronegative. CDR3 nucleotides: TGTGCCAGCAGACAGGGAGCGGCAGAAAAACTGTTTTTT. Translated: CASRQGAAEKLFF.